A single sample is the source of the 12 T cell receptor beta chains below, sequenced in a study of CD8+ T cells in alopecia areata. Following extraction, RNA underwent reverse transcription to cDNA, which served as the sequencing template. Method: immunoSEQ multiplex PCR; TCRdb's copy keeps in-frame clones and lacks some. The repertoire includes roughly 100,000 clones, approximately 90% of them detected once, and 11% sits in the top ten. As for treatment: oral pan-JAK inhibitor, 5-10 mg twice daily. This specimen consisted of CD8+ T cells sorted from blood, obtained at week 34, from a patient treated with tofacitinib. The receptor source for this set is a human donor with alopecia areata.

As DNA, the CDR3 is TGCAGCGTTGAGGACAGGGGCGGATTCGGCGAGCAGTACTTC. Encoded protein: CSVEDRGGFGEQYF. The chain combines TRBV29-1 with TRBJ2-7, with 9 bases matching TRBD1. The CDR3 length is 14 residues. V was pared by 3 bases and J by 6 bases, with 9 bases of the junction left unmatched. Germline CDR1 reads SQVTM; CDR2 reads ANQGSEA.

This clone came up a few times. This chain joins TRBV14 and TRBJ2-7; no clear D. Germline V gene lookup returns CDR1 SGHDN and CDR2 FVKESK. The germline V and J ends were trimmed by 1 base and 2 bases, with 9 bases remaining between them. The length of the CDR3 is 14 residues. The CDR3 loop reads CASSQVRQAYEQYF. In DNA, the CDR3 is TGTGCCAGCAGCCAAGTGAGGCAAGCCTACGAGCAGTACTTC. Using reference TRBV14 and TRBJ2-7 for the parts outside the CDR3, the full variable domain is EAGVTQFPSHSVIEKGQTVTLRCDPISGHDNLYWYRRVMGKEIKFLLHFVKESKQDESGMPNNRFLAERTGGTYSTLKVQPAELEDSGVYFCASSQVRQAYEQYFGPGTRLTVT.

The chain uses TRBV5-1 and TRBJ2-1; 7 bases match TRBD1. This CDR3 contains 14 residues. Germline assignment: CDR1 SGHRS and CDR2 YFSETQ. Trimming removed 4 bases from V and 2 bases from J; junction bases left unmatched: 3. The CDR3 DNA reads TGCGCCAGCAGCGGGACAGCTCCCTACAATGAGCAGTTCTTC. As protein: CASSGTAPYNEQFF.

This clone was counted once. This sequence joins TRBV5-1 and TRBJ2-7; D tentatively fits TRBD1 or TRBD2 (5 bases each). Trimming shortened V by 7 bases and J by 4 bases, and 15 bases separated the two germline ends. The CDR3 spans 13 residues. Per germline, CDR1 SGHRS and CDR2 YFSETQ. The CDR3 nucleotides read TGCGCCAGCTCCGGGGCAATTAATTACGAGCAGTACTTC. This codes for CASSGAINYEQYF.

This clone was observed a single time. This chain links TRBV5-1 with TRBJ1-5; the D gene is possibly TRBD1 (5 bases). The length of the CDR3 is 15 residues. Germline CDR1 reads SGHRS; CDR2 reads YFSETQ. V lost 0 bases and J lost 6, with 13 bases in between. The CDR3 coding sequence is TGCGCCAGCAGCTTGGTATTCAGGGCCCTTCAGCCCCAGCATTTT. Amino acid sequence: CASSLVFRALQPQHF.

This rearrangement joins TRBV29-1 to TRBJ2-7; a possible D gene is TRBD1 (6 bases). This CDR3 has 14 amino acids. Per germline, CDR1 SQVTM and CDR2 ANQGSEA. Trimming removed 1 base at V and 2 bases at J, with 12 bases between. As DNA, the CDR3 is TGCAGCGTTGAAGGGACAGAACAAGCCTACGAGCAGTACTTC. Translation gives CSVEGTEQAYEQYF.

The V call is TRBV15, the J call TRBJ2-1, with 14 bases matching TRBD2. The CDR3 has 16 amino acids. Germline V gene sequence: CDR1 LNHNV, CDR2 YYDKDF (reference sequence). Trimming cost V 1 base and J 9 bases; bases outside gene matches: 5. CDR3 sequence: CATSRGLAGGFSEQFF. The CDR3 DNA reads as TGTGCCACCAGCAGAGGACTAGCGGGGGGGTTCAGTGAGCAGTTCTTC.

This clone appeared once. The chain is built from TRBV29-1 and TRBJ2-3; weak D call: TRBD1 (6 bases). Per germline, CDR1 SQVTM and CDR2 ANQGSEA. Trimming took 4 bases from V and 1 from J, leaving 15 bases between them. CDR3 length: 15 residues. CDR3 sequence (DNA): TGCAGCGTTGTTGGGCCAGGGGTGGGCACAGATACGCAGTATTTT. Its protein is CSVVGPGVGTDTQYF.

The V gene is TRBV29-1, the J gene TRBJ2-2, with 8 bases fitting TRBD1. Germline V gives CDR1 SQVTM, CDR2 ANQGSEA. CDR3 length: 12 amino acids. J was trimmed by 14 bases and V by 0 bases; bases with no gene match: 5. The CDR3 spells CSVEEGQGSLFF. DNA for the CDR3: TGCAGCGTTGAAGAAGGACAGGGAAGTCTGTTTTTT.

The V call is TRBV4-1, the J call TRBJ1-1; a weak D match, TRBD1 (6 bases). Trimming stripped 2 bases from V and 1 base from J, with 8 bases between. This CDR3 has 14 amino acids. Germline CDR1 MGHRA, CDR2 YSYEKL. The CDR3 here is CASSQTQGNTEAFF. CDR3 nucleotides: TGCGCCAGCAGCCAAACACAGGGGAACACTGAAGCTTTCTTT.

The chain employs TRBV7-6 and TRBJ1-4; D is undetermined. The germline gives CDR1 SGHVS, CDR2 FNYEAQ. V was cut by 0 bases and J by 6 bases, with 5 bases left in between. The CDR3 totals 13 residues. The chain's CDR3 is CASSLAEYEKLFF. DNA for the CDR3: TGTGCCAGCAGCTTAGCCGAGTATGAAAAACTGTTTTTT. The entire variable domain, with the rest obtained from reference TRBV7-6 and TRBJ1-4, is as follows: GAGVSQSPRYKVTKRGQDVALRCDPISGHVSLYWYRQALGQGPEFLTYFNYEAQQDKSGLPNDRFSAERPEGSISTLTIQRTEQRDSAMYRCASSLAEYEKLFFGSGTQLSVL.

This clone was counted once. The chain links TRBV6-5 to TRBJ2-7; tentatively, D is TRBD1 (6 bases). CDR1 is MNHEY, CDR2 SVGAGI, per germline. This CDR3 has 12 amino acids. V was trimmed by 6 bases and J by 6 bases, leaving 12 bases between them. CDR3 in DNA: TGTGCCAGCAGATACGCAGGGGCCGAGCAGTACTTC. It encodes CASRYAGAEQYF.